The rows below give T cell receptor beta chains drawn from one sample of a study of blood T cell repertoires in COVID-19. Clones were read by immunoSEQ multiplex PCR, and TCRdb kept only the in-frame ones, dropping some. The data hold approximately 24,000 clones, with about 90% observed a single time. The sample taken for sequencing was peripheral blood. Receptors were obtained from a man between 70 and 80 years old with acute or convalescent COVID-19. CDR3s include the opening cysteine and the closing phenylalanine or tryptophan. A D gene is named only where the DNA matches it firmly. Rows may omit the clone size; those that give it use once, few, many or a size class.

. TRBJ2-3 TRBV5-4 . CASSTPDGGGGDTQYF TGTGCCAGCAGCACGCCTGACGGGGGTGGTGGAGATACGCAGTATTTT
. TRBJ2-2 TRBV27 . CASRVGQNTGELFF TGTGCCAGCAGGGTCGGTCAGAACACCGGGGAGCTGTTTTTT
TRBD2 TRBJ2-1 TRBV18 . CASSPLAGRRNEQFF TGTGCCAGCTCACCCCTAGCGGGACGGCGCAATGAGCAGTTCTTC
. TRBJ1-2 TRBV10-3 . CATGGDYGYTF TGTGCCACCGGCGGGGACTATGGCTACACCTTC
. TRBJ2-7 TRBV29-1 . CSVVEGPGEQYF TGCAGCGTTGTGGAGGGCCCCGGCGAGCAGTACTTC
. TRBJ2-3 TRBV5-1 . CASSLGGRGDTQYF TGCGCCAGCAGCCTCGGTGGAAGAGGAGATACGCAGTATTTT
TRBD2 TRBJ2-7 TRBV7-2 . CASSPPSGRGVRQYF TGTGCCAGCAGCCCACCTAGCGGGAGGGGGGTTCGGCAGTACTTC
. TRBJ2-1 TRBV18 few CASSPSLDGDEQFF TGTGCCAGCTCACCTTCTCTCGACGGGGATGAGCAGTTCTTC
. TRBJ2-3 TRBV3-1/TRBV3-2 . CASSQGGTLQGTQYF TGTGCCAGCAGCCAAGGCGGGACTTTGCAAGGTACGCAGTATTTT
. TRBJ2-5 TRBV6-2/TRBV6-3 . CASSYSTRETQYF TGTGCCAGCAGTTACAGCACTAGAGAGACCCAGTACTTC
TRBD1 TRBJ1-1 TRBV5-4 once CASSLGTVNTEAFF TGTGCCAGCAGCCTGGGGACAGTGAACACTGAAGCTTTCTTT
. TRBJ1-3 TRBV4-3 . CASSHVGGFNSGNTIYF TGCGCCAGCAGCCATGTGGGGGGTTTTAACTCTGGAAACACCATATATTTT
. TRBJ1-5 TRBV6-2/TRBV6-3 . CASSSNIAPQPQHF TGTGCCAGCAGTTCCAACATAGCACCGCAGCCCCAGCATTTT
TRBD1 TRBJ1-6 TRBV5-4 . CASSYIQGMNSPLHF TGTGCCAGCAGCTATATACAGGGGATGAATTCACCCCTCCACTTT
TRBD2 TRBJ2-3 TRBV11-1 . CASSIRAGDTDTQYF TGTGCCAGCAGCATCCGCGCGGGGGACACAGATACGCAGTATTTT
TRBD1 TRBJ2-3 TRBV2 few CASNGQGATDTQYF TGTGCCAGCAACGGACAGGGGGCAACAGATACGCAGTATTTT
. TRBJ2-7 TRBV29-1 . CSVGVDRYEQYF TGCAGCGTCGGAGTTGACAGATACGAGCAGTACTTC
TRBD2 TRBJ2-1 TRBV19 . CASSFRSSGGSYNEQFF TGTGCCAGTAGTTTCCGCTCTAGCGGGGGATCCTACAATGAGCAGTTCTTC
. TRBJ2-5 TRBV3-1/TRBV3-2 . CASRRGRGDQETQYF TGTGCCAGCAGGAGGGGGAGGGGGGACCAAGAGACCCAGTACTTC
. TRBJ2-5 TRBV11-1 . CASSSSGTHQETQYF TGTGCCAGCAGCTCGTCCGGGACTCACCAAGAGACCCAGTACTTC
TRBD1 TRBJ2-1 TRBV18 . CASTSQGTEQFF TGTGCCAGCACCTCACAGGGGACTGAGCAGTTCTTC
TRBD1 TRBJ1-4 TRBV7-2 few CASSLAPDRRLTNEKLFF TGTGCCAGCAGCTTAGCCCCGGACAGGAGATTGACTAATGAAAAACTGTTTTTT
TRBD1 TRBJ1-1 TRBV18 once CASSPGQGGEAFF TGTGCCAGCTCACCCGGACAGGGAGGTGAAGCTTTCTTT
TRBD1 TRBJ2-7 TRBV29-1 once CSARQGYYEQYF TGCAGCGCTAGACAGGGGTACTACGAGCAGTACTTC
TRBD2 TRBJ2-3 TRBV19 . CASSMGTSRTDTQYF TGTGCCAGTAGTATGGGGACTAGCAGGACAGATACGCAGTATTTT
TRBD2 TRBJ2-1 TRBV4-2 . CASSRLVAGYYNEQFF TGTGCCAGCAGCCGCCTCGTAGCGGGCTATTACAATGAGCAGTTCTTC
TRBD1 TRBJ1-2 TRBV27 . CASSPGTGDGYTF TGTGCCAGCAGTCCGGGGACAGGGGATGGCTACACCTTC